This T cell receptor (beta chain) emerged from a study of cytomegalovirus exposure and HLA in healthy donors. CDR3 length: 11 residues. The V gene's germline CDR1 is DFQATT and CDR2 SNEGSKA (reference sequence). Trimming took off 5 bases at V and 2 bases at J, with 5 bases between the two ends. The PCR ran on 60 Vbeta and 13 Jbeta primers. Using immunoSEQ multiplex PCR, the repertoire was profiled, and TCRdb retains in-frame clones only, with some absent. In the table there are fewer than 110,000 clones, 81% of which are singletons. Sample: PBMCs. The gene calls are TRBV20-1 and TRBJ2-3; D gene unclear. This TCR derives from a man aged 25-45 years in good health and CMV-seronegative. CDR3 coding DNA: TGCAGTGCTTTCAACACAGATACGCAGTATTTT. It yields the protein CSAFNTDTQYF.